This T cell receptor (beta chain) derives from a study of cytomegalovirus exposure and HLA in healthy donors. General study results and limits: Later on, a genetic analysis was performed. It linked a missense variant in DCLRE1C with V- and J-gene trimming of TCR beta. Differences between HLA loci emerged in a later analysis of TCR association rates, with DRB1 most and HLA-C fewest. In vitro assays verified that a few CMV-associated chains recognized CMV antigens specifically.

As concerns this clone: No antigen is known for it.

The PCR was carried out with 60 Vbeta primers and 13 Jbeta primers. Sequenced by immunoSEQ multiplex PCR; TCRdb stores in-frame clones only, minus some. This sample carries 250,000 to 350,000 clones, 85% to 90% of them seen once, and the ten largest clones take about 2%. Per germline, CDR1 MNHNS and CDR2 SASEGT. The V and J ends lost 4 bases and 5 bases, in that order; junction bases with no gene match: 7. The CDR3 is 14 amino acids. This TCR derives from a woman aged 18-29 years in good health and CMV-seronegative. This chain joins TRBV6-1 and TRBJ2-5, with 7 bases that match TRBD1. Material: PBMCs. In DNA, the CDR3 is TGTGCCAGCAGTGTAACAGGGGATTTGGAGACCCAGTACTTC. This gives the protein CASSVTGDLETQYF.